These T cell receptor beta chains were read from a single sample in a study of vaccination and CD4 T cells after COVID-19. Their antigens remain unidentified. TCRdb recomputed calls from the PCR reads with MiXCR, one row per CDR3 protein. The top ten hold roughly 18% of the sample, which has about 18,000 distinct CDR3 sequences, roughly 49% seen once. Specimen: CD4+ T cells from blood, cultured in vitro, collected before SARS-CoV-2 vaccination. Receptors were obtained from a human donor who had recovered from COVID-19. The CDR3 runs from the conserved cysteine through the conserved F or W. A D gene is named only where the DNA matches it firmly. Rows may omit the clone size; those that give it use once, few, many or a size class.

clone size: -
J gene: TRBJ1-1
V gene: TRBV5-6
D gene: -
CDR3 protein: CASSWGGENTEAFF
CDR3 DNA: TGTGCCAGCAGCTGGGGAGGGGAAAACACTGAAGCTTTCTTT

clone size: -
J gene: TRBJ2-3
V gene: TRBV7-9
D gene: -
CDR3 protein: CASSPRTVSDTQYF
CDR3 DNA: TGTGCCAGCAGCCCTCGGACAGTTTCAGATACGCAGTATTTT

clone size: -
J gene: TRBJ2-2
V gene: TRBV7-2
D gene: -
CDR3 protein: CASSRVVGAGELFF
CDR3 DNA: TGTGCCAGCAGCCGAGTCGTGGGCGCCGGGGAGCTGTTTTTT

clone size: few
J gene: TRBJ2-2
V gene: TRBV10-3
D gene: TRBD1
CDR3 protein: CAIRQQGLSTGELFF
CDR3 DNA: TGTGCCATCAGACAACAGGGGTTGAGCACCGGGGAGCTGTTTTTT

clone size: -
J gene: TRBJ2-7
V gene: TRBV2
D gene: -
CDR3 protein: CASSLLQGTYEQYF
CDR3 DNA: TGTGCCAGCAGTTTACTGCAGGGAACCTACGAGCAGTACTTC

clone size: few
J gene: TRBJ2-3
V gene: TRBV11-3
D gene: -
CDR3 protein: CASSLGRSTDTQYF
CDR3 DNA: TGTGCCAGCAGCTTGGGACGCAGCACAGATACGCAGTATTTT

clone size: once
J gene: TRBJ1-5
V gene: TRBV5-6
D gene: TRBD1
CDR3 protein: CASSTTTGGRRNQPQHF
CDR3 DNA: TGTGCCAGCAGCACTACGACAGGGGGCAGGAGGAATCAGCCCCAGCATTTT

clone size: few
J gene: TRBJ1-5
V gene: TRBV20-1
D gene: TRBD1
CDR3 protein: CSASSGGNQPQHF
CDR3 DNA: TGCAGTGCTAGTTCAGGGGGGAATCAGCCCCAGCATTTT

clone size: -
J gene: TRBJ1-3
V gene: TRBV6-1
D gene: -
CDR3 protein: CASSEGAAGNTIYF
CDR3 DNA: TGTGCCAGCAGTGAAGGGGCAGCTGGAAACACCATATATTTT

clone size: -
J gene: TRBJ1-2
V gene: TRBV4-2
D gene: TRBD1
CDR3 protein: CASSLRQGGNYGYTF
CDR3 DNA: TGTGCCAGCAGCCTAAGACAGGGGGGTAACTATGGCTACACCTTC

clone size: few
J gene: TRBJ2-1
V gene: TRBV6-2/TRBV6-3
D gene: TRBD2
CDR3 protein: CASSRTSGGAMPQFF
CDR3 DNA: TGTGCCAGCAGCCGGACTAGCGGGGGGGCCATGCCGCAGTTCTTC

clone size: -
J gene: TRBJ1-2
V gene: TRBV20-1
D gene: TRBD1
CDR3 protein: CSARDTTGDYYGYTF
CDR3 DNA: TGCAGTGCTAGAGATACCACAGGGGACTACTATGGCTACACCTTC

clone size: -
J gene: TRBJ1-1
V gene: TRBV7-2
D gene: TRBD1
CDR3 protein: CASSVRAGTGSTEAFF
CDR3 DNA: TGTGCCAGCAGCGTGCGAGCCGGGACAGGGTCCACTGAAGCTTTCTTT

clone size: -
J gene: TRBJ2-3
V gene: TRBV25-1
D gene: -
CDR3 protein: CASSEFGNTQYF
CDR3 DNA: TGTGCCAGCAGTGAATTCGGGAATACGCAGTATTTT

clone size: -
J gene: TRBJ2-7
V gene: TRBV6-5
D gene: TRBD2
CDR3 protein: CASSSGTSGNIGYEQYF
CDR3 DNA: TGTGCCAGCAGTTCCGGGACTAGCGGGAATATCGGTTACGAGCAGTACTTC

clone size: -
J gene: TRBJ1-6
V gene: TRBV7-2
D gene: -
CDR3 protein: CASSAGSSPLHF
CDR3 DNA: TGTGCCAGCAGCGCAGGGTCCTCACCCCTCCACTTT

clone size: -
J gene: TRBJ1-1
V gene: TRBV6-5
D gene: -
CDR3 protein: CTSSYFSGTEAFF
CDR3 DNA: TGTACCAGCAGTTACTTTTCGGGCACTGAAGCTTTCTTT

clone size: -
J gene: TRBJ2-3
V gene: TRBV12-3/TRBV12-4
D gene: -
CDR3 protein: CASNIAAEGGTQYF
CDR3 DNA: TGTGCCAGCAACATAGCCGCAGAGGGAGGTACGCAGTATTTT

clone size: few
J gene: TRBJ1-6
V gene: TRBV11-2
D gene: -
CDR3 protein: CASSAILGSPLHF
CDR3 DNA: TGTGCCAGCAGCGCGATCTTGGGGTCACCCCTCCACTTT

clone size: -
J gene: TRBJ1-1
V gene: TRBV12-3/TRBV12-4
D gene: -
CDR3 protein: CASSPAHREGEAFF
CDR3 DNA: TGTGCCAGTAGTCCGGCGCATAGGGAGGGTGAAGCTTTCTTT

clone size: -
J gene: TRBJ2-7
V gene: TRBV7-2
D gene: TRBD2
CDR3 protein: CASSLFWAAGDYEQYF
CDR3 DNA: TGTGCCAGCAGCTTATTTTGGGCCGCGGGGGACTACGAGCAGTACTTC

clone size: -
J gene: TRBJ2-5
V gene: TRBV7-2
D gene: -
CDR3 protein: CASSLVGFGQETQYF
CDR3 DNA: TGTGCCAGCAGCTTAGTAGGGTTTGGCCAAGAGACCCAGTACTTC

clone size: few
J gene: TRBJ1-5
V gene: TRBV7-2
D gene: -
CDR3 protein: CASSIDRTGNQPQHF
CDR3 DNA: TGTGCCAGCAGCATAGACAGGACGGGTAATCAGCCCCAGCATTTT

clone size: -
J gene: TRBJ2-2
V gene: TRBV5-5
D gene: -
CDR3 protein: CASSFRVTGELFF
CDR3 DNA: TGTGCCAGCAGCTTCAGGGTCACCGGGGAGCTGTTTTTT

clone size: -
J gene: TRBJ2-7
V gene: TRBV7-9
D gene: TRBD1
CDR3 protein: CASSLHKGAEQYF
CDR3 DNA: TGTGCCAGCAGCTTACACAAGGGGGCCGAGCAGTACTTC

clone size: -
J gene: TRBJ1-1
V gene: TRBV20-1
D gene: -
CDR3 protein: CSAREGRGGFDTEAFF
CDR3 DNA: TGCAGTGCCCGAGAGGGCAGGGGAGGGTTTGACACTGAAGCTTTCTTT

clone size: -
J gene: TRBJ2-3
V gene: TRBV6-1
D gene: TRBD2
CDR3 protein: CASSRLALGGDTQYF
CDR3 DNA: TGTGCCAGCAGTCGACTAGCACTCGGGGGAGATACGCAGTATTTT

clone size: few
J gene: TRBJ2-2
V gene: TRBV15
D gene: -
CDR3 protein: CATSRGDHTPGELFF
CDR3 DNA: TGTGCCACCAGCAGAGGGGACCACACACCCGGGGAGCTGTTTTTT

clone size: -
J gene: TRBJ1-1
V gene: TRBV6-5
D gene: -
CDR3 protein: CASSWGRMNTEAFF
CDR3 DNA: TGTGCCAGCAGTTGGGGTCGCATGAACACTGAAGCTTTCTTT

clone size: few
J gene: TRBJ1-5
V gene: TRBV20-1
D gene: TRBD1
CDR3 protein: CSAREARQGRQPQHF
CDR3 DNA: TGCAGTGCTAGAGAGGCCCGACAGGGGAGGCAGCCCCAGCATTTT

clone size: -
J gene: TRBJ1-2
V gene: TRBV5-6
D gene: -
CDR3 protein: CASSRGGDVRGYTF
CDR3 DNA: TGTGCCAGCAGCAGAGGAGGAGATGTGAGAGGCTACACCTTC

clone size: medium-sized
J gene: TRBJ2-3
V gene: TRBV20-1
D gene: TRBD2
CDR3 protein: CSAKTSGRAGGTDTQYF
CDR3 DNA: TGCAGTGCAAAGACTAGCGGGAGGGCCGGAGGCACAGATACGCAGTATTTT

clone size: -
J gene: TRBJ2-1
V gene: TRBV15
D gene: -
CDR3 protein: CATSIRGSHPVDEQFF
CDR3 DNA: TGTGCCACCAGCATCAGGGGAAGCCACCCGGTGGATGAGCAGTTCTTC

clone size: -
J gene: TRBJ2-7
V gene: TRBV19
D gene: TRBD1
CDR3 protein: CASSGQGKRYEQYF
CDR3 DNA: TGTGCCAGTAGTGGACAGGGTAAAAGGTACGAGCAGTACTTC

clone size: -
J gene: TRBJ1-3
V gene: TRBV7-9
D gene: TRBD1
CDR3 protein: CASSQATGARNTIYF
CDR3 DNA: TGTGCCAGCAGCCAGGCCACAGGGGCCAGAAACACCATATATTTT

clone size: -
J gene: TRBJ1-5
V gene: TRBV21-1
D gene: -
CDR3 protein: CASRFTNSLEGRNQPQHF
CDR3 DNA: TGTGCCAGCAGATTCACCAACTCCCTGGAGGGTCGCAATCAGCCCCAGCATTTT

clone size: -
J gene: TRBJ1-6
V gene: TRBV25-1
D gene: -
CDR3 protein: CASRNTGEGSPLHF
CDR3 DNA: TGTGCCAGCAGGAACACAGGAGAGGGTTCACCCCTCCACTTT

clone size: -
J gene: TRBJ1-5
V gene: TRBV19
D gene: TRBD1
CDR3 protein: CASSPTDRLSQPQHF
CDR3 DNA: TGTGCCAGTAGCCCAACGGACAGGCTAAGTCAGCCCCAGCATTTT

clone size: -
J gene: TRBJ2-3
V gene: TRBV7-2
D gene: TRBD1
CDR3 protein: CASRRTGGTDTQYF
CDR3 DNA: TGTGCCAGCAGACGGACAGGGGGCACAGATACGCAGTATTTT

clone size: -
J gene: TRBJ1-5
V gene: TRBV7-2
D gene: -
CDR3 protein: CASTPDKGQPQHF
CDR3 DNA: TGTGCCAGCACCCCAGATAAGGGTCAGCCCCAGCATTTT

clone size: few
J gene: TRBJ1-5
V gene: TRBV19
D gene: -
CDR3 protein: CASSFGGSNQPQHF
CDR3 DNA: TGTGCCAGTAGTTTCGGGGGTAGCAATCAGCCCCAGCATTTT

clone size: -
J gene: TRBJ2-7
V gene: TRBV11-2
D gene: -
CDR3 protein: CASSLSSGQGLYF
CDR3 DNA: -

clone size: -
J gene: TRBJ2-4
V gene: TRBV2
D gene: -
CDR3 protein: CASNRAAGKNIQYF
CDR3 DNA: TGTGCCAGCAATAGAGCGGCGGGCAAAAACATTCAGTACTTC

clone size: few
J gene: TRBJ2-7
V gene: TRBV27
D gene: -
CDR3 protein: CASSTGGGSEQYF
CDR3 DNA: TGTGCCAGCAGTACTGGGGGTGGGAGCGAGCAGTACTTC

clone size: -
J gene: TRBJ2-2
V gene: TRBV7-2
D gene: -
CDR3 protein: CASSSTRGTVNTGELFF
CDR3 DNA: TGTGCCAGCAGCTCGACCCGCGGGACTGTGAACACCGGGGAGCTGTTTTTT

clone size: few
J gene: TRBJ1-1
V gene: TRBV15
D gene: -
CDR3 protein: CATSRPGQLEAFF
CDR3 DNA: TGTGCCACCAGCAGACCAGGACAGCTTGAAGCTTTCTTT

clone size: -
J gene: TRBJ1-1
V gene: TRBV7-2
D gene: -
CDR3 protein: CASSLEAGVTEAFF
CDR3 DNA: TGTGCCAGCAGCTTAGAGGCAGGGGTAACTGAAGCTTTCTTT

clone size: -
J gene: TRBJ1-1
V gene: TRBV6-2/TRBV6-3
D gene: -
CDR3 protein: CASTDGGQAFF
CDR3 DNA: TGTGCCAGCACCGACGGCGGGCAAGCTTTCTTT

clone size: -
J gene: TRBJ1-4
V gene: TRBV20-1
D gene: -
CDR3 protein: CSVPGNEKLFF
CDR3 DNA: TGCAGTGTTCCAGGGAATGAAAAACTGTTTTTT

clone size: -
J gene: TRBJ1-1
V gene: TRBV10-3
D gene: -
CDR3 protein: CAISDQTAFANTEAFF
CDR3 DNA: TGTGCCATCAGTGATCAAACGGCATTTGCTAACACTGAAGCTTTCTTT

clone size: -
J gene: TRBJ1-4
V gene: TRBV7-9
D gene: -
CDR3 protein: CASSPGRTNEKLFF
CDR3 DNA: TGTGCCAGCAGCCCAGGCCGAACTAATGAAAAACTGTTTTTT

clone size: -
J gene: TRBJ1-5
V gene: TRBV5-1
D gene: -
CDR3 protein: CASSLVGDQPQHF
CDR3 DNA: TGCGCCAGCAGCTTGGTTGGGGATCAGCCCCAGCATTTT

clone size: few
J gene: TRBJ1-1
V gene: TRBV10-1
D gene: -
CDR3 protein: CARVDTEAFF
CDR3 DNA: TGCGCCAGGGTTGACACTGAAGCTTTCTTT

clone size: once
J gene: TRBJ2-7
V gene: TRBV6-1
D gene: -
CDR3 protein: CASQRAFSYEQYF
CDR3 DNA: TGTGCCAGCCAGCGGGCATTCTCCTACGAGCAGTACTTC

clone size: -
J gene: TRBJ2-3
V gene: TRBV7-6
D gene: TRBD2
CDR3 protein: CASSQASGITDTQYF
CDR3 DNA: TGTGCCAGCAGTCAAGCTAGCGGGATTACAGATACGCAGTATTTT